This TCR beta chain was captured by sequencing in a study of T cells in Graves' hyperthyroidism and ophthalmopathy. This clonotype was detected ten times or more. Antigen specificity is unknown. RNA transcripts gave rise to amplified TCR beta CDR3 regions. HTBI primers were used for first-round RT-PCR of the TCR CDR3. TCRdb analysed the multiplex PCR reads with MiXCR anew, one entry per CDR3 protein. This table has 500,000 to 600,000 distinct CDR3 sequences, 16% appearing once. Findings and limits, study-wide: Blood also held most thyroid clonotypes expanded beyond 0.001.

The CDR3 sequence is 18 residues long. Per the germline V gene, CDR1 is MNHEY and CDR2 is SMNVEV (reference sequence). V was clipped by 4 bases and J by 0 bases, with 19 bases between them. This TCR was sampled from a woman under 30 with Graves' hyperthyroidism. The sample taken for sequencing was blood. The chain employs TRBV27 and TRBJ1-5, with D possibly being TRBD1 (5 bases). The CDR3 DNA follows: TGTGCCAGCAGTTCAATCGGATTCGACAGTTATAGCAATCAGCCCCAGCATTTT. Translated, it gives CASSSIGFDSYSNQPQHF.